The 22 T cell receptor beta chains given below trace back to one sample, sequenced in a study of T cells after yellow fever vaccination. Each CDR3 protein is one row after TCRdb ran MiXCR on the 5' RACE reads. The sample has roughly 170,000 distinct CDR3 sequences, 9.3% seen once. Specimen: CD8+ T cells sorted from PBMCs, collected 45 days after the yellow fever booster vaccination. The receptors derive from a man younger than 35 who received the YFV17D yellow fever vaccine.

J is TRBJ1-1 and V is TRBV15; no clear D gene. Trimming removed 5 bases from V and 10 bases from J, with 20 bases in between. The CDR3 runs 14 residues. In germline, CDR1 is LNHNV, CDR2 YYDKDF (reference sequence). CDR3 nucleotide sequence: TGTGCCACCAGCTCAGCAACTAGACTGTTGGGAGCTTTCTTT. This sequence encodes CATSSATRLLGAFF.

This clonotype was seen a handful of times. V and J are TRBV4-1 and TRBJ2-5, with D perhaps TRBD2 (5 bases). Trimming cost V 0 bases and J 2 bases, with 7 bases left between them. Per the germline V gene, CDR1 is MGHRA and CDR2 is YSYEKL. CDR3 length: 14 residues. CDR3 DNA: TGCGCCAGCAGCCAAGATCGGGGTCAAGAGACCCAGTACTTC. It specifies CASSQDRGQETQYF.

V and J are TRBV13 and TRBJ2-5; TRBD1 matches 8 bases. The ends lost 5 bases at V and 1 base at J; junction bases unmatched: 6. Germline V gives CDR1 PRHDT, CDR2 FYEKMQ (reference sequence). This CDR3 is 15 amino acids long. The CDR3, as DNA: TGTGCCAGCAGCAGCCGGACAGGGACCCAAGAGACCCAGTACTTC. It is translated as CASSSRTGTQETQYF.

J is TRBJ1-6 and V is TRBV4-2, with a possible D match to TRBD1 (5 bases). Per germline, CDR1 LGHNA and CDR2 YNFKEQ. The CDR3 sequence is 14 residues long. Trimming stripped 4 bases from V and 7 bases from J, with 11 bases between. CDR3 in amino acids: CASSPAGQNSPLHF. The CDR3 DNA is TGTGCCAGCAGCCCTGCAGGGCAGAATTCACCCCTCCACTTT.

This clonotype was found a few times. V is TRBV29-1 and J is TRBJ2-6; 10 bases align to TRBD1. Trimming took 3 bases from V and 0 from J; bases not matched to a gene: 2. CDR1 and CDR2 (germline): SQVTM, ANQGSEA. The CDR3 extends over 16 amino acids. CDR3 region: CSVERTGGSGANVLTF. CDR3 DNA: TGCAGCGTTGAGAGGACAGGGGGCTCTGGGGCCAACGTCCTGACTTTC.

The CDR3 is CASTDGGFNSDTQYF. In DNA form, the CDR3 reads TGTGCCAGCACCGACGGGGGCTTTAATTCCGATACGCAGTATTTT. V gene TRBV6-5 combines with J gene TRBJ2-3, with D possibly called TRBD1 or TRBD2 (6 bases each). CDR1 and CDR2 (germline): MNHEY, SVGAGI. The CDR3 spans 15 residues. Trimming left V 7 bases short and J 6 bases short, with 20 bases between.

This clonotype occurred a few times. The chain uses TRBV4-2 and TRBJ2-5; D possibly corresponds to TRBD2 (6 bases). Germline CDR1 LGHNA, CDR2 YNFKEQ. CDR3 length equals 13 residues. Trimming shortened V by 4 bases and J by 5 bases, and 11 bases separated the two germline ends. The DNA of the CDR3 is TGTGCCAGCAGCCTCCCGGGGACTGAGACCCAGTACTTC. Encoded protein: CASSLPGTETQYF.

This clonotype was detected many times. The chain couples TRBV27 to TRBJ1-2; D unresolved. Trimming pared 0 bases from V and 4 bases from J, leaving 6 bases between. The CDR3 is made up of 13 amino acids. Germline-derived CDR1 and CDR2 are MNHEY and SMNVEV (reference sequence). The CDR3: CASSLSTGYGYTF. CDR3 bases: TGTGCCAGCAGTTTATCGACTGGCTATGGCTACACCTTC.

This clonotype came up a few times. The chain uses TRBV7-9 and TRBJ2-7; weak D call: TRBD2 (5 bases). The CDR3 is 12 amino acids. Germline V gene sequence: CDR1 SEHNR, CDR2 FQNEAQ (reference sequence). V was trimmed by 5 bases and J by 3 bases, leaving 8 bases between them. The CDR3 DNA reads as TGTGCCAGCAGCATGGGGAGCTACGAGCAGTACGTC. Protein sequence: CASSMGSYEQYV.

This clonotype was seen a few times. The rearrangement uses TRBV6-2 or TRBV6-3 and TRBJ2-6; D not resolved. The CDR3 is 12 residues long. CDR1 MNHEY and CDR2 SVGEGT come from the germline V gene. Trimming took 10 bases from V and 1 from J, leaving 5 bases between them. The DNA of the CDR3 is TGTGCCATCCATTCTGGGGCCAACGTCCTGACTTTC. It codes for CAIHSGANVLTF.

The chain couples TRBV6-2 or TRBV6-3 to TRBJ2-1, with 12 bases fitting TRBD1. Germline V lookup: CDR1 MNHEY, CDR2 SVGEGT. V shed 4 bases and J 2 bases; nucleotides not matched to a gene: 3. This CDR3 comprises 16 residues. The CDR3 DNA is TGTGCCAGCAGTTTCCGGGACAGGGGGCCCTACAATGAGCAGTTCTTC. Residues: CASSFRDRGPYNEQFF.

This chain uses TRBV27 with TRBJ2-3; either TRBD1 or TRBD2 may fit D (6 bases each). Germline CDR1 is MNHEY and CDR2 is SMNVEV (reference sequence). The CDR3 length is 16 residues. Deletions cut 3 bases from V and 2 bases from J, with 15 bases between. For the CDR3, the DNA is TGTGCCAGCAGTTTCTGGAGGGACATCCCCACAGATACGCAGTATTTT. Translating gives CASSFWRDIPTDTQYF.

This clonotype was recorded many times. CDR3 region: CASSLVPSGDTDTQYF. The CDR3 DNA reads as TGTGCCAGCAGCTTAGTGCCTAGCGGTGACACAGATACGCAGTATTTT. V and J are TRBV7-6 and TRBJ2-3, with TRBD2 matching over 7 bases. Looked up from germline, CDR1 is SGHVS and CDR2 is FNYEAQ. J was trimmed by 2 bases and V by 1 base; bases with no gene match: 6. The CDR3 is 16 amino acids. Using reference TRBV7-6 and TRBJ2-3 for the parts outside the CDR3, the full variable domain is GAGVSQSPRYKVTKRGQDVALRCDPISGHVSLYWYRQALGQGPEFLTYFNYEAQQDKSGLPNDRFSAERPEGSISTLTIQRTEQRDSAMYRCASSLVPSGDTDTQYFGPGTRLTVL.

J is TRBJ2-7 and V is TRBV7-2; 12 bases line up with TRBD2. The CDR3 is 14 amino acids. V was clipped by 4 bases and J by 2 bases; unmatched bases: 0. Germline assignment: CDR1 SGHTA and CDR2 FQGNSA. In DNA form, the CDR3 reads TGTGCCAGCAGCTCTAGCGGGGGGGCCTACGAGCAGTACGTC. This gives the protein CASSSSGGAYEQYV.

The table lists this clonotype with a few counts. This chain links TRBV28 with TRBJ2-7; D assignment may be TRBD1 or TRBD2 (5 bases each). Germline CDR1 MDHEN, CDR2 SYDVKM. The CDR3 sequence is 15 residues long. Between the trimmed V and J ends, which lost 6 bases and 2 bases, there was a span of 17 bases. Here the CDR3 reads CASSKGRTDPYEQYV. CDR3 in DNA: TGTGCCAGCAGCAAGGGGAGAACAGATCCCTACGAGCAGTACGTC.

This clonotype has a handful of counts. The rearrangement joins TRBV28 to TRBJ2-3; the D gene is possibly TRBD2 (6 bases). Germline assignment: CDR1 MDHEN and CDR2 SYDVKM. V lost 7 bases to trimming and J lost 0 bases, with 14 bases between them. This CDR3 comprises 15 residues. The DNA for the CDR3 is TGTGCCAGCATCGAGGCTAGCGTAAGCACAGATACGCAGTATTTT. The encoded protein is CASIEASVSTDTQYF.

This chain links TRBV30 with TRBJ1-3; a weak D match, TRBD1 (5 bases). The ends were cut back, 7 bases at V and 0 bases at J, with 16 bases in the middle. Germline V CDR1 and CDR2: GTSNPN, SVGIG (reference sequence). The CDR3 consists of 15 residues. This chain's CDR3 is CAYTGPSNSGNTIYF. The CDR3 DNA is TGTGCCTATACAGGACCGAGTAACTCTGGAAACACCATATATTTT.

The table lists this clonotype with a few counts. The chain employs TRBV15 and TRBJ2-3, with 8 nucleotides matching TRBD2. The CDR3 is 17 residues long. The germline CDR1 and CDR2 sequences are LNHNV and YYDKDF (reference sequence). The J segment lost 0 bases and the V segment lost 2 bases, leaving 7 bases of the junction unmatched. CDR3 nucleotide sequence: TGTGCCACCAGCAGAACCGCTAGCGGGCGGAGCACAGATACGCAGTATTTT. Protein product: CATSRTASGRSTDTQYF.

DNA for the CDR3: TGCAGCGTGGATGGGGTCGGTTTTCAGGGAGGCACAGATACGCAGTATTTT. Encoded protein: CSVDGVGFQGGTDTQYF. The rearrangement joins TRBV29-1 to TRBJ2-3; D tentatively reads TRBD1 or TRBD2 (5 bases each). The V gene's germline CDR1 is SQVTM and CDR2 ANQGSEA. The V and J ends lost 6 bases and 1 base respectively, with 23 bases between them. CDR3 size: 17 residues.

This clonotype was observed a few times. The chain has TRBV11-2 and TRBJ2-5; TRBD2 agrees at 8 bases. The V and J ends lost 3 bases and 4 bases, in that order; junction bases with no gene match: 7. The CDR3 extends over 15 amino acids. Germline CDR1 reads SGHAT; CDR2 reads FQNNGV. The CDR3 region has the DNA TGTGCCAGCAGCTTGGGACTAGTGGGTGGAGAGACCCAGTACTTC. This codes for CASSLGLVGGETQYF. Complete variable domain (other parts from reference TRBV11-2 and TRBJ2-5): EAGVAQSPRYKIIEKRQSVAFWCNPISGHATLYWYQQILGQGPKLLIQFQNNGVVDDSQLPKDRFSAERLKGVDSTLKIQPAKLEDSAVYLCASSLGLVGGETQYFGPGTRLLVL.

This clonotype occurred a few times. The gene calls are TRBV13 and TRBJ2-1; TRBD1 agrees at 7 bases. CDR1 is PRHDT and CDR2 is FYEKMQ in the germline V gene (reference sequence). V lost 0 bases and J lost 9; bases outside the gene matches: 5. The CDR3 contains 14 residues. The CDR3 reads CASSLGRGFAEQFF. CDR3 sequence (DNA): TGTGCCAGCAGCTTAGGCAGGGGGTTCGCTGAGCAGTTCTTC. The whole variable domain, filled in from reference TRBV13 and TRBJ2-1, reads AAGVIQSPRHLIKEKRETATLKCYPIPRHDTVYWYQQGPGQDPQFLISFYEKMQSDKGSIPDRFSAQQFSDYHSELNMSSLELGDSALYFCASSLGRGFAEQFFGPGTRLTVL.

The rearrangement joins TRBV29-1 to TRBJ2-1; D gene ambiguous. The CDR3 covers 14 residues. CDR1 and CDR2 from the germline V gene are SQVTM and ANQGSEA. V was cut by 7 bases and J by 0 bases, with 13 bases left in between. In DNA, the CDR3 is TGCAGCGGTTACTTGGTGAGCTCCTACAATGAGCAGTTCTTC. Amino acid sequence: CSGYLVSSYNEQFF.